The present TCR beta chain was sequenced within a study of CD8+ T cells in alopecia areata. Points from the study as a whole: TCR sharing was clearer in mice than between patients, perhaps partly owing to patient HLA diversity. Tissue-resident alphabeta T cells belonging to normal skin likewise get sequenced within scalp specimens.

Following extraction, RNA underwent reverse transcription to cDNA, which served as the sequencing template. The data were produced by immunoSEQ multiplex PCR, yet TCRdb's version contains in-frame clones alone and is incomplete. The data contain tens of thousands of clones, about half of them singletons. Specimens obtained from alopecia areata patients comprised lesional scalp punch biopsies and peripheral blood. A FACSAria was used to sort CD4+ and CD8+ T cells. These cells came from PBMCs. CDR3 size: 13 residues. Trimming pared 7 bases from V and 11 bases from J, leaving 17 bases between. CDR1 is LNHDA, CDR2 SQIVND, per germline (reference sequence). This clone appeared a few times. Its antigen is still unknown.

Sequences were derived from CD8+ T cells sorted from blood, sampled at week 0. The genes are TRBV19 and TRBJ2-2, with TRBD2 as a possible D gene (6 bases). This TCR was recovered from a human donor with alopecia areata. CDR3 DNA: TGTGCCAGTAATTGGGAGGCCGGGGCAGAGCTGTTTTTT. Its protein is CASNWEAGAELFF.